The text below deals with one TCR beta chain. Its antigen target is currently unknown. No much larger clone exists at a distance of one base, and base qualities are not known. The record originates from a study of T-cell reconstitution after alpha-beta-depleted transplantation in children listed by TCRdb under 2016. Broadly, across the study: The study quantitatively tracked T-cell immune reconstitution after TCRalphabeta/CD19-depleted allogeneic hematopoietic cell transplantation in children using TCR repertoire profiling.

Libraries were built with PCR. Instrument on record: Illumina HiSeq 2500. TCR libraries were prepared with molecular barcoding, using unique molecular identifiers to normalize TCRbeta repertoire quantification. The public reads were reanalyzed by TCRdb: fastp trimming at Q25, MiXCR alignment, in-frame beta chains only. Rows are unified per CDR3 protein, each entry keeping the most common DNA and genes. The sample table contains hundreds of thousands of distinct CDR3 sequences; only one count was recorded for around 25% of them. The ten largest clones represent roughly 2.6% of the sample. Paper-wide results and their limitations: In some patients, the high TCRbeta diversity seen at day 60 was put down to recipient T cells and intrathymic progenitors that had survived conditioning. The apparently early recovery of alphabetaT-cell counts about two months after transplant reportedly depended on only several hundred rapidly expanded clones that came from non-depleted graft cells. Over subsequent months, a decline in hyperexpanded clone frequencies was noted, and after one year, T-cell counts and TCRbeta diversity were mostly ascribed to newly produced T cells.

The sample's treatment or condition label, decoded: allogeneic hematopoietic cell transplantation with graft depleted of TCRalphabeta T cells and CD19 B cells. TCRalphabeta/CD19-depleted allogeneic hematopoietic cell grafts were given to the transplant recipients, all of whom were children. The V end loses 7 bases and the J end loses 4 bases, and a stretch of 18 bases separates them. Measured from the cysteine to the phenylalanine, the CDR3 is 15 residues long. Only the CDR3 region is kept as DNA, spanning 45 bases read in frame from base 1. In the germline V gene, CDR1 corresponds to MDHEN and CDR2 to SYDVKM.

The sequence is built from TRBV28 and TRBJ2-3; TRBD2 is possibly the D segment (6 matching bases). The receptor was isolated from a girl aged 2 to 9 with Fanconi anemia, due to receive a stem cell transplant. Source: PBMCs, taken before TCRalphabeta/CD19-depleted stem cell transplant. The DNA sequence follows: TGTGCCAGCATCGGATGGTCGGGAGAGGCAGATACGCAGTATTTT. It codes for CASIGWSGEADTQYF.